The 9 T cell receptor beta chains below come from one sample, sequenced in a study of blood T cell repertoires in COVID-19. This table comes from immunoSEQ multiplex PCR, and its TCRdb copy is limited to in-frame clones, with some not included. The sample has 200,000 to 250,000 clones, 70% to 90% seen once; the top ten hold 10% to 15%. The specimen was peripheral blood. The receptors were sampled from a woman under 30 who had recovered from COVID-19.

The V call is TRBV4-1, the J call TRBJ2-7; 9 bases map to TRBD1. CDR1 and CDR2 (germline): MGHRA, YSYEKL. There are 15 residues in the CDR3. Unmatched junction bases numbered 8, after V lost 5 bases and J lost 3 bases. The CDR3 DNA sequence: TGCGCCAGCAGCGCTCGAACAGGGGGCGTCTACGAGCAGTACTTC. Its translation is CASSARTGGVYEQYF.

The chain recombines TRBV24-1 with TRBJ1-5, with 8 bases aligning to TRBD1. Looked up from germline, CDR1 is KGHDR and CDR2 is SFDVKD. The CDR3 loop spans 14 amino acids. After removal of 5 bases from V and 3 bases from J, the junction contained 2 bases not matched to a gene. The CDR3 loop is CATSGQGNNQPQHF. Written as DNA, the CDR3 is TGTGCCACCAGTGGACAGGGGAACAATCAGCCCCAGCATTTT.

The chain employs TRBV5-6 and TRBJ1-4; 8 bases map to TRBD1. Trimming removed 3 bases from V and 13 bases from J; junction bases left unmatched: 5. Per the germline V gene, CDR1 is SGHDT and CDR2 is YYEEEE. This CDR3 has 12 residues. The CDR3 reads CASSSGQGRLFF. The CDR3 DNA reads as TGTGCCAGCAGCTCCGGACAGGGTCGACTGTTTTTT.

This sequence joins TRBV7-3 and TRBJ1-5; 12 nucleotides match TRBD1. Germline lookup yields CDR1 SGHTA and CDR2 FQGTGA. Unmatched junction bases numbered 5, after V lost 9 bases and J lost 11 bases. This CDR3 region has 12 residues. The CDR3 region has the DNA TGTGCCAGGGGGACAGGGGGCGAGGCCCAGCATTTT. Encoded protein: CARGTGGEAQHF.

This clone was detected only once. The chain couples TRBV9 to TRBJ2-1, with D perhaps matching TRBD1 (5 bases). The CDR3 totals 17 residues. CDR1 and CDR2 from the germline V gene are SGDLS and YYNGEE. Trimming took off 1 base at V and 2 bases at J, with 16 bases between the two ends. The CDR3 protein is CASSVRRTQDTYNEQFF. DNA of the CDR3: TGTGCCAGCAGCGTAAGACGGACACAAGATACCTACAATGAGCAGTTCTTC.

The chain recombines TRBV10-3 with TRBJ1-1; D remains ambiguous. The V end was cut by 5 bases, the J end by 8 bases, with 12 bases between. Germline CDR1 reads ENHRY; CDR2 reads SYGVKD. This CDR3 is built from 12 residues. In nucleotides, the CDR3 is TGTGCCATCAGTCCAGTCACGAACGAAGCTTTCTTT. It yields the protein CAISPVTNEAFF.

V is TRBV20-1 and J is TRBJ2-5; 7 bases line up with TRBD1. Germline values: CDR1 DFQATT, CDR2 SNEGSKA (reference sequence). Germline trimming cut 3 bases from V and 4 bases from J; bases unmatched to any gene: 8. This CDR3 contains 14 residues. The CDR3 loop reads CSASLGTVAETQYF. CDR3 bases: TGCAGTGCTAGTTTGGGGACAGTCGCAGAGACCCAGTACTTC.

The sample holds one count of this clone. The rearrangement uses TRBV4-1 and TRBJ2-1, with TRBD1 matching 7 bases. V was clipped by 3 bases and J by 6 bases; unmatched bases: 11. CDR1 MGHRA and CDR2 YSYEKL come from the germline V gene. The CDR3 totals 16 residues. CDR3 loop: CASSHPGQTTLNEQFF. CDR3 nucleotide sequence: TGCGCCAGCAGCCACCCGGGACAGACCACCCTCAATGAGCAGTTCTTC.

The chain is built from TRBV20-1 and TRBJ2-3, with TRBD2 matching 9 bases. Unmatched junction bases numbered 7, after V lost 3 bases and J lost 6 bases. The CDR3 runs to 14 residues. Germline assignment: CDR1 DFQATT and CDR2 SNEGSKA (reference sequence). For the CDR3, the DNA is TGCAGTGCTAGTCGGCGGGAGGGTCGGGATACGCAGTATTTT. Its protein product is CSASRREGRDTQYF.